Listed below are T cell receptor beta chains from one sample, sequenced in a study of regulatory T cells in long-lasting Graves disease. TCRdb passed the multiplex PCR reads through MiXCR, listing each CDR3 protein once. The repertoire holds roughly 400,000 distinct CDR3 sequences, with around 16% as singletons. The same sample was also used in a study of T cells in Graves' hyperthyroidism and ophthalmopathy.

The sample here was peripheral blood mononuclear cells (PBMCs), taken at new diagnosis, from a patient treated with antithyroid drugs. The receptor set was obtained from a woman aged 40 to 49 with Graves disease. Both conserved end residues are part of each CDR3. A D gene is named only where the DNA matches it firmly. Rows give clone size only sometimes, using once, few, many, or a class for an expanded clone.

clone_size: many; v_call: TRBV11-2; j_call: TRBJ2-3; d_call: -; cdr3_aa: CASSPTWGEDLTQYF; cdr3_nt: TGTGCCAGCAGCCCCACGTGGGGGGAGGATCTTACGCAGTATTTT
clone_size: large; v_call: TRBV6-9; j_call: TRBJ1-5; d_call: TRBD1; cdr3_aa: CASSFWDRHSNQPQHF; cdr3_nt: TGTGCCAGCAGTTTTTGGGACAGACATAGCAATCAGCCCCAGCATTTT
clone_size: many; v_call: TRBV9; j_call: TRBJ1-1; d_call: -; cdr3_aa: CASSVGGYTEAFF; cdr3_nt: TGTGCCAGCAGCGTAGGCGGGTACACTGAAGCTTTCTTT
clone_size: few; v_call: TRBV18; j_call: TRBJ2-1; d_call: TRBD2; cdr3_aa: CASSSGRGLAGGEQFF; cdr3_nt: TGTGCCAGCTCATCCGGTCGGGGCCTAGCGGGAGGTGAGCAGTTCTTC
clone_size: once; v_call: TRBV11-3; j_call: TRBJ1-6; d_call: -; cdr3_aa: CASCGNYNSPLHF; cdr3_nt: TGTGCCAGCTGTGGCAACTATAATTCACCCCTCCACTTT
clone_size: few; v_call: TRBV6-1; j_call: TRBJ2-7; d_call: -; cdr3_aa: CASSEGNTYEQYF; cdr3_nt: TGTGCCAGCAGTGAGGGAAATACCTACGAGCAGTACTTC
clone_size: many; v_call: TRBV28; j_call: TRBJ2-3; d_call: -; cdr3_aa: CASTGSSGYSTDTQYF; cdr3_nt: TGTGCCAGCACCGGGAGTAGCGGCTATAGCACAGATACGCAGTATTTT
clone_size: few; v_call: TRBV12-3/TRBV12-4; j_call: TRBJ1-6; d_call: -; cdr3_aa: CASRPTRPSLGSPLHF; cdr3_nt: TGTGCCAGCAGGCCGACTCGGCCATCTCTGGGCTCACCCCTCCACTTT
clone_size: many; v_call: TRBV12-3/TRBV12-4; j_call: TRBJ2-1; d_call: -; cdr3_aa: CASMMVEVSYNEQFF; cdr3_nt: TGTGCCAGCATGATGGTGGAGGTCTCCTACAATGAGCAGTTCTTC
clone_size: few; v_call: TRBV11-2; j_call: TRBJ2-2; d_call: -; cdr3_aa: CASSWDSGELFF; cdr3_nt: TGTGCCAGCAGCTGGGACTCCGGGGAGCTGTTTTTT
clone_size: few; v_call: TRBV29-1; j_call: TRBJ1-2; d_call: -; cdr3_aa: CSVGDTTYGYTF; cdr3_nt: TGCAGCGTTGGTGACACTACCTATGGCTACACCTTC
clone_size: many; v_call: TRBV19; j_call: TRBJ1-1; d_call: -; cdr3_aa: CASRDKIPNTEAFF; cdr3_nt: TGTGCCAGCCGGGACAAGATTCCGAACACTGAAGCTTTCTTT
clone_size: many; v_call: TRBV20-1; j_call: TRBJ2-5; d_call: TRBD2; cdr3_aa: CSARDPVKGGETQYF; cdr3_nt: TGCAGTGCTAGAGATCCCGTTAAGGGAGGGGAGACCCAGTACTTC
clone_size: many; v_call: TRBV7-9; j_call: TRBJ2-7; d_call: -; cdr3_aa: CASSQGGGLSYEQYF; cdr3_nt: TGTGCCAGCAGCCAAGGGGGGGGACTGTCCTACGAGCAGTACTTC
clone_size: many; v_call: TRBV20-1; j_call: TRBJ1-2; d_call: -; cdr3_aa: CSARDRVNYGYTF; cdr3_nt: TGCAGTGCTAGAGACAGGGTTAACTATGGCTACACCTTC
clone_size: -; v_call: TRBV12-3/TRBV12-4; j_call: TRBJ2-7; d_call: -; cdr3_aa: CASSFSENYEQYF; cdr3_nt: TGTGCCAGCAGTTTCAGTGAAAACTACGAGCAGTACTTC
clone_size: few; v_call: TRBV3-1; j_call: TRBJ2-1; d_call: -; cdr3_aa: CASSQRQADATYNEQFF; cdr3_nt: TGTGCCAGCAGCCAAAGGCAGGCGGATGCTACCTACAATGAGCAGTTCTTC
clone_size: many; v_call: TRBV12-3/TRBV12-4; j_call: TRBJ2-1; d_call: TRBD2; cdr3_aa: CASRSTSGRYYNEQFF; cdr3_nt: TGTGCCAGCAGATCAACTAGCGGGAGGTACTACAATGAGCAGTTCTTC
clone_size: many; v_call: TRBV30; j_call: TRBJ2-1; d_call: -; cdr3_aa: CAWVKTAGYNEQFF; cdr3_nt: TGTGCCTGGGTAAAAACCGCAGGGTACAATGAGCAGTTCTTC
clone_size: many; v_call: TRBV2; j_call: TRBJ2-7; d_call: -; cdr3_aa: CASILASFSYEQYF; cdr3_nt: TGTGCCAGTATTCTAGCGAGTTTCTCCTACGAGCAGTACTTC
clone_size: many; v_call: TRBV29-1; j_call: TRBJ2-1; d_call: TRBD2; cdr3_aa: CSVEASGYYNEQFF; cdr3_nt: TGCAGCGTTGAGGCTAGCGGATACTACAATGAGCAGTTCTTC
clone_size: -; v_call: TRBV15; j_call: TRBJ1-4; d_call: TRBD1; cdr3_aa: CATSRDETGGLRNEKLFF; cdr3_nt: TGTGCCACCAGCAGAGACGAGACAGGGGGCTTACGTAATGAAAAACTGTTTTTT
clone_size: many; v_call: TRBV7-6; j_call: TRBJ2-1; d_call: -; cdr3_aa: CASSQIGRVKQFF; cdr3_nt: TGTGCCAGCAGCCAGATTGGGCGGGTTAAGCAGTTCTTC
clone_size: many; v_call: TRBV28; j_call: TRBJ2-7; d_call: TRBD2; cdr3_aa: CASSSKPHTSGRGGSLIYEQYF; cdr3_nt: TGTGCCAGCAGTTCAAAACCCCACACTAGCGGGAGGGGCGGTTCCCTAATCTACGAGCAGTACTTC
clone_size: -; v_call: TRBV30; j_call: TRBJ2-2; d_call: TRBD2; cdr3_aa: CAWSRGLFENTGELFF; cdr3_nt: TGTGCCTGGAGCCGGGGACTATTTGAGAACACCGGGGAGCTGTTTTTT
clone_size: many; v_call: TRBV6-1; j_call: TRBJ2-1; d_call: -; cdr3_aa: CASSNRPVNNEQFF; cdr3_nt: TGTGCCAGCAGTAACAGGCCGGTAAACAATGAGCAGTTCTTC
clone_size: many; v_call: TRBV29-1; j_call: TRBJ2-7; d_call: TRBD1; cdr3_aa: CSVGTGYEQYF; cdr3_nt: TGCAGCGTTGGGACAGGCTACGAGCAGTACTTC
clone_size: -; v_call: TRBV29-1; j_call: TRBJ2-6; d_call: TRBD2; cdr3_aa: CSVDGGGSGANVLTF; cdr3_nt: TGCAGCGTTGACGGGGGGGGTTCTGGGGCCAACGTCCTGACTTTC
clone_size: many; v_call: TRBV11-3; j_call: TRBJ2-7; d_call: -; cdr3_aa: CASSPRGTGRSYEQYF; cdr3_nt: TGTGCCAGCAGCCCAAGGGGTACAGGGAGATCCTACGAGCAGTACTTC
clone_size: many; v_call: TRBV28; j_call: TRBJ1-2; d_call: TRBD1; cdr3_aa: CASSPPGQGVLTKGYTF; cdr3_nt: TGTGCCAGCAGCCCACCGGGACAGGGCGTTTTGACCAAAGGCTACACCTTC
clone_size: -; v_call: TRBV6-5; j_call: TRBJ2-4; d_call: -; cdr3_aa: CASSYSEGRGDIQYF; cdr3_nt: TGTGCCAGCAGTTACTCTGAGGGGAGAGGGGACATTCAGTACTTC
clone_size: -; v_call: TRBV5-5; j_call: TRBJ1-2; d_call: TRBD1; cdr3_aa: CASSLDRGIHGYTF; cdr3_nt: TGTGCCAGCAGCTTGGACAGGGGAATACATGGCTACACCTTC
clone_size: many; v_call: TRBV28; j_call: TRBJ2-1; d_call: -; cdr3_aa: CASSFRGSYNEQFF; cdr3_nt: TGTGCCAGCAGCTTCAGAGGGTCCTACAATGAGCAGTTCTTC
clone_size: many; v_call: TRBV2; j_call: TRBJ1-1; d_call: -; cdr3_aa: CASSDIGSDTEAFF; cdr3_nt: TGTGCCAGCAGTGACATAGGTTCCGACACTGAAGCTTTCTTT
clone_size: many; v_call: TRBV6-1; j_call: TRBJ2-3; d_call: -; cdr3_aa: CASSRRGGGTDTQYF; cdr3_nt: TGTGCCAGCAGCCGCCGAGGCGGGGGCACAGATACGCAGTATTTT
clone_size: -; v_call: TRBV20-1; j_call: TRBJ2-1; d_call: TRBD1; cdr3_aa: CSASRTGAYNEQFF; cdr3_nt: TGCAGTGCTTCCAGGACAGGGGCGTACAATGAGCAGTTCTTC
clone_size: many; v_call: TRBV11-2; j_call: TRBJ2-1; d_call: TRBD2; cdr3_aa: CASNPLVGGVINEQFF; cdr3_nt: TGTGCCAGCAACCCTTTGGTGGGGGGGGTCATCAATGAGCAGTTCTTC
clone_size: -; v_call: TRBV24-1; j_call: TRBJ2-3; d_call: TRBD1; cdr3_aa: CASGTGGHRQYF; cdr3_nt: TGTGCCTCCGGGACAGGGGGTCATAGGCAGTATTTT
clone_size: -; v_call: TRBV4-3; j_call: TRBJ2-3; d_call: -; cdr3_aa: CASSQEVGQTQYF; cdr3_nt: TGCGCCAGCAGCCAAGAGGTGGGTCAGACGCAGTATTTT
clone_size: -; v_call: TRBV7-6; j_call: TRBJ2-1; d_call: -; cdr3_aa: CASSLRPLEGGPSSYNEQFF; cdr3_nt: TGTGCCAGCAGCTTACGCCCCTTAGAGGGAGGCCCGAGCTCCTACAATGAGCAGTTCTTC
clone_size: many; v_call: TRBV6-1; j_call: TRBJ2-7; d_call: TRBD1; cdr3_aa: CASRGQFEQYF; cdr3_nt: TGTGCCAGCAGGGGACAGTTCGAGCAGTACTTC
clone_size: -; v_call: TRBV29-1; j_call: TRBJ2-7; d_call: -; cdr3_aa: CSVDPTTTGEQYF; cdr3_nt: TGCAGCGTTGATCCCACAACCACCGGCGAGCAGTACTTC
clone_size: many; v_call: TRBV2; j_call: TRBJ2-7; d_call: -; cdr3_aa: CATLPRDRSSYEQYF; cdr3_nt: TGTGCCACCCTTCCGCGGGACCGCAGCTCCTACGAGCAGTACTTC
clone_size: many; v_call: TRBV12-3/TRBV12-4; j_call: TRBJ2-1; d_call: TRBD2; cdr3_aa: CASSLGTSVPRDNEQFF; cdr3_nt: TGTGCCAGCAGTTTAGGGACTAGCGTGCCTCGTGACAATGAGCAGTTCTTC
clone_size: -; v_call: TRBV20-1; j_call: TRBJ2-1; d_call: -; cdr3_aa: CSVLTSWNEQFF; cdr3_nt: TGCAGTGTTCTGACTAGTTGGAATGAGCAGTTCTTC
clone_size: -; v_call: TRBV6-1; j_call: TRBJ1-5; d_call: TRBD1; cdr3_aa: CASRSLGRGQPQHF; cdr3_nt: TGTGCCAGCAGATCCCTGGGCAGGGGGCAGCCCCAGCATTTT
clone_size: few; v_call: TRBV7-2; j_call: TRBJ2-7; d_call: TRBD2; cdr3_aa: CASSLLPTSVYEQYF; cdr3_nt: TGTGCCAGCAGCTTACTCCCGACTAGCGTCTACGAGCAGTACTTC
clone_size: many; v_call: TRBV29-1; j_call: TRBJ1-1; d_call: -; cdr3_aa: CSGEGDLNTEAFF; cdr3_nt: TGCAGCGGGGAGGGGGACCTGAACACTGAAGCTTTCTTT